This TCR beta chain was obtained from a study of blood T cell repertoires in COVID-19. The overall study: The analysed material was cDNA or gDNA that came from T cells, B-cell-depleted T cells, or PBMCs.

TCRdb keeps only in-frame clones here, not all; method: immunoSEQ multiplex PCR. The sample shows about 150,000 clones, approximately 86% of them seen only once. The source is a woman aged 70 to 79 with acute or convalescent COVID-19. What was sequenced was peripheral blood.

The CDR3 nucleotides read TGTGCCAGCTCAAAACAGGGAACTAATGAAAAACTGTTTTTT. This encodes CASSKQGTNEKLFF. This chain uses TRBV5-8 with TRBJ1-4, with TRBD1 as a possible D gene (6 bases). V gave up 7 bases and J gave up 1 base, with 11 bases separating them. Germline CDR1 and CDR2: SGHTS and YDEGEE. CDR3 length: 14 residues. Based on the CDR3 plus reference TRBV5-8 and TRBJ1-4, the full variable domain is EAGVTQSPTHLIKTRGQQATLRCSPISGHTSVYWYQQALGLGLQFLLWYDEGEERNRGNFPPRFSGRQFPNYSSELNVNALELEDSALYLCASSKQGTNEKLFFGSGTQLSVL.